This T cell receptor beta chain emerged from a study of Ad26.COV2.S vaccination and SARS-CoV-2 variants (dated by TCRdb to the early 2020s). At the level of the whole study: Vaccine-arm donors were drawn from COV1001, a multicentre, randomized, double-blind, placebo-controlled phase I-IIa trial of Ad26.COV2.S in healthy adults. A total of roughly 30 samples were included in the TCR-sequenced set, comprising around 20 Ad26.COV2.S vaccine recipients, 5 placebo recipients and 8 SARS-CoV-2 convalescent individuals. Blinding of investigators to trial group allocation was maintained during experiments and outcome assessment. The specificity and breadth of SARS-CoV-2-reactive T cell receptors after Ad26.COV2.S vaccination were assessed by TCRbeta repertoire sequencing. Ad26.COV2.S was administered intramuscularly at a dose of 5x10^10 or 1x10^11 viral particles, either as one shot or as two shots given 56 days apart. Participants in the trial were split at random into five groups of five each, receiving low-dose or high-dose Ad26.COV2.S once or twice, or else placebo on both occasions.

TCRbeta CDR3 regions were sequenced with the immunoSEQ Assay. After extraction, genomic DNA underwent amplification by bias-controlled multiplex PCR, followed by high-throughput sequencing. The published analysis was carried out like this. To quantify the absolute abundance of each unique TCRbeta CDR3 region, sequences were collapsed and filtered. T cell fraction was estimated by normalizing TCRbeta template counts to usable DNA, with usable DNA measured through amplification of reference genes found in all nucleated cells. Repertoire TCRs were annotated as SARS-CoV-2-specific when V gene, CDR3 amino acid sequence and J gene were exactly matched to a known reactive TCR set. The reference SARS-CoV-2 TCR set was derived from MIRA and filtered for enrichment in COVID-19-positive ImmuneCODE repertoires, a step that removed public or cross-reactive TCRs. Based on the MIRA antigens, annotated TCRs were further analysed at the level of specific ORF or position within ORF. Depth was the summed frequency of annotated unique rearrangements, while breadth was defined as annotated unique rearrangements over total unique productive rearrangements. Group comparisons of TCR breadth used two-sided Wilcoxon rank-sum tests. TCRdb obtained this table from immuneACCESS and retained in-frame rearrangements with V and J assigned. These tables miss some clones; where compared with another copy, unresolved V genes account for less than half of the shortfall, and the remainder is unexplained. That table is the source of V, J and clone size, and D and trimming were worked out from the DNA. For this sample there are 410,000 or so clones; 80% to 95% appear just once. The ten top clones hold 1.5% to 2% of the sample.

The CDR3 sequence holds 15 residues, the cysteine and phenylalanine included. The kept DNA is CDR3 alone, 45 bases in frame from the first base. Per the germline V gene, SGHDT is the CDR1 and YYEEEE is the CDR2. Trimmed from V: 0 bases; trimmed from J: 8 bases; junction bases lacking a gene match: 5. The treatment or condition label of this sample denotes: roughly 20 received Ad26.COV2.S at low or high dose, single or two shots; 5 received placebo; per-sample allocation not given. For vaccine and placebo recipients, the sequenced repertoires came from samples collected on day 63 after the first injection. Cohort 1b enrolled 20 to 30 adults aged 18-55 years at a single site in Boston, USA, between 29 July and 7 August 2020. Ad26.COV2.S was a replication-incompetent adenovirus type 26 vector that expressed a prefusion-stabilized SARS-CoV-2 spike protein derived from the original Wuhan strain. Beyond this particular receptor, the publication reports: Ad26.COV2.S recipients had higher spike-specific TCR breadth than placebo recipients (P = 0.0014). The study lacked the statistical power to compare responses across vaccine doses or regimens. After vaccination, substantial breadth of spike-specific CD8+ and CD4+ T cell responses was reported. The authors noted that the TCR breadth and depth analyses may have underestimated total T cell responses. Comparable non-spike TCR breadth was observed between vaccine and placebo recipients, consistent with only spike being contained in the vaccine.

Concerning this clone: Its antigen is unknown. No much larger clone exists at a distance of one base, and base qualities are not known.

The clonotype originates from a person between 18 and 60 years old who received the Ad26.COV2.S COVID-19 vaccine or a placebo. Specimen: peripheral blood, collected in a trial of Ad26.COV2.S vaccine versus placebo. The chain is made from TRBV5-6 and TRBJ2-2, with TRBD1 identical over 9 junction bases. In nucleotide form, the sequence is TGTGCCAGCAGCTTGGGCTGGACAGGGGAAGGGGAGCTGTTTTTT. This yields the protein CASSLGWTGEGELFF.